One sample yielded the 20 T cell receptor beta chains listed below, sequenced in a study of blood T cells in healthy people across ages (dated by TCRdb to 2015 to 2017). Library creation used 5' RACE. Reads for this sample came from an Illumina HiSeq 2500. The second PCR ran for roughly 7 to 12 cycles and used a J-beta primer mix along with a sample-barcoded 5' primer. Using fastp trimming at Q25 and MiXCR clonotype assembly, TCRdb reanalyzed the public sequencing data and kept in-frame beta chains. Rows matching on CDR3 protein sequence are summarized as one entry with the most common DNA and genes. Recorded for this sample are fewer than 800,000 distinct CDR3 sequences; approximately 21% of them occurred a single time. 3% to 4.5% of the sample belongs to the ten largest clones. The sequenced sample consisted of blood. The receptors were gathered from a man aged 65 to 79 in good health.

This clonotype appeared a few times. The chain combines TRBV5-1 with TRBJ2-1; TRBD2 might be the D (6 bases). The tail of the sequence fits TRBJ2-5 better, so the J call may be wrong. CDR1 and CDR2 (germline): SGHRS, YFSETQ. The CDR3 covers 15 residues. The CDR3 DNA reads TGCGCCAGCAGCTTGACGCCGCGGGATCCCCGGACCCAGTACTTC. Its translation: CASSLTPRDPRTQYF.

The rearrangement joins TRBV3-1 to TRBJ2-3, with D hard to call. The CDR3 loop spans 15 amino acids. The germline V gene has CDR1 LGHDT and CDR2 YNNKEL (reference sequence). Trimming took 2 bases from V and 0 from J, leaving 9 bases between them. CDR3 sequence: CASSQYGGSTDTQYF. CDR3 DNA: TGTGCCAGCAGCCAATATGGCGGTAGCACAGATACGCAGTATTTT.

V is TRBV20-1 and J is TRBJ2-7; 7 positions agree with TRBD2. This CDR3 is 12 amino acids long. V shed 6 bases, J shed 1 base, and the junction held 3 bases outside the gene matches. Germline CDR1 and CDR2: DFQATT and SNEGSKA (reference sequence). The CDR3 sequence: CSAHSGSYEQYF. The CDR3 region has the DNA TGCAGTGCCCATAGCGGGTCCTACGAGCAGTACTTC.

This rearrangement joins TRBV29-1 to TRBJ2-5; the match to TRBD2 covers 14 bases. Germline V gene data show CDR1 as SQVTM and CDR2 as ANQGSEA. CDR3 size: 14 residues. The CDR3 loop reads CSEMTSGRAETQYF. DNA for the CDR3: TGCAGTGAAATGACTAGCGGGAGGGCGGAGACCCAGTACTTC. Together with reference TRBV29-1 and TRBJ2-5, the CDR3 gives the full variable domain: SAVISQKPSRDICQRGTSLTIQCQVDSQVTMMFWYRQQPGQSLTLIATANQGSEATYESGFVIDKFPISRPNLTFSTLTVSNMSPEDSSIYLCSEMTSGRAETQYFGPGTRLLVL.

The chain is built from TRBV20-1 and TRBJ2-1; D remains ambiguous. Matching the DNA end better, TRBJ2-5 makes the J call doubtful. Germline V gene sequence: CDR1 DFQATT, CDR2 SNEGSKA (reference sequence). This CDR3 has 10 residues. In DNA form, the CDR3 reads TGCAGTGCTAGTGACACGGACCAGTACTTC. This gives the protein CSASDTDQYF.

This clonotype was seen a handful of times. The chain uses TRBV19 and TRBJ1-5, with 7 bases matching TRBD1. The CDR3 sequence is 16 residues long. The ends lost 1 base at V and 2 bases at J; junction bases unmatched: 5. Looked up from germline, CDR1 is LNHDA and CDR2 is SQIVND (reference sequence). CDR3 protein: CASSIVGGGGNQPQHF. In nucleotides, the CDR3 is TGTGCCAGTAGTATAGTTGGAGGGGGCGGCAATCAGCCCCAGCATTTT.

This clonotype occurred a few times. The rearrangement links TRBV18 to TRBJ2-3; 8 bases match TRBD2. The J segment lost 4 bases and the V segment lost 3 bases, leaving 9 bases of the junction unmatched. CDR1 and CDR2 (germline): KGHSH, LQKENI. The CDR3 length is 16 residues. The CDR3 spells CASSPPGSAGADTQYF. CDR3 in DNA: TGTGCCAGCTCACCCCCGGGGTCAGCGGGAGCAGATACGCAGTATTTT.

This clonotype was seen many times. V gene TRBV3-1 combines with J gene TRBJ2-2; TRBD2 matches at 9 bases. The V gene's germline CDR1 is LGHDT and CDR2 YNNKEL (reference sequence). The CDR3 has 17 residues. Unmatched junction bases numbered 9, after V lost 0 bases and J lost 7 bases. CDR3 DNA sequence: TGTGCCAGCAGCCAAGAAGCAGGCGGGAGGGCCGGCGGGGAGCTGTTTTTT. Translation gives CASSQEAGGRAGGELFF.

This clonotype was seen many times. The rearrangement links TRBV2 to TRBJ2-3, with 8 bases matching TRBD2. The CDR3 is made up of 14 amino acids. The V and J ends lost 6 bases and 5 bases, in that order; junction bases with no gene match: 7. Germline V gene data show CDR1 as SNHLY and CDR2 as FYNNEI. The CDR3 sequence: CASSRAGEKDTQYF. CDR3 in DNA: TGTGCCAGCAGCCGAGCGGGAGAGAAAGATACGCAGTATTTT.

The chain has TRBV25-1 and TRBJ1-1, with unresolved D. Germline V lookup: CDR1 MGHDK, CDR2 SYGVNS. The CDR3 has 14 amino acids. V was trimmed by 3 bases and J by 2 bases, leaving 10 bases between them. The CDR3 DNA is TGTGCCAGCAGTGATGGTGGCGGCAACACTGAAGCTTTCTTT. Translating it yields CASSDGGGNTEAFF. The full variable domain, in which reference TRBV25-1 and TRBJ1-1 provide the parts outside the CDR3, is EADIYQTPRYLVIGTGKKITLECSQTMGHDKMYWYQQDPGMELHLIHYSYGVNSTEKGDLSSESTVSRIRTEHFPLTLESARPSHTSQYLCASSDGGGNTEAFFGQGTRLTVV.

This clonotype was detected a few times. The chain couples TRBV9 to TRBJ2-5, with 11 bases fitting TRBD2. The V gene end was trimmed by 4 bases and the J gene end by 1 base; junction bases not matched to a gene: 18. Germline assignment: CDR1 SGDLS and CDR2 YYNGEE. This CDR3 contains 20 residues. Here the CDR3 reads CASSPGPTSGTPFAQETQYF. The CDR3 DNA follows: TGTGCCAGCAGCCCTGGGCCGACTAGCGGGACCCCTTTTGCCCAAGAGACCCAGTACTTC.

The chain is built from TRBV25-1 and TRBJ2-1; D gene unclear. The CDR3 covers 11 residues. Trimming removed 4 bases from V and 5 bases from J, with 3 bases in between. Germline loops: CDR1 MGHDK, CDR2 SYGVNS. CDR3 DNA: TGTGCCAGCAGTGGAAACAATGAGCAGTTCTTC. Its translation: CASSGNNEQFF.

The chain combines TRBV20-1 with TRBJ1-4, with D unclear. The germline V and J ends were trimmed by 1 base and 0 bases, with 12 bases remaining between them. This CDR3 is built from 16 residues. Germline values: CDR1 DFQATT, CDR2 SNEGSKA (reference sequence). The DNA for the CDR3 is TGCAGTGCTAGAGGGGCAACCTCAGCAACTAATGAAAAACTGTTTTTT. Translated, it gives CSARGATSATNEKLFF.

This clonotype was counted once. Its ends do not fully match the called genes, so a read error is possible. The chain links TRBV11-2 to TRBJ2-5; unclear D gene. Gene TRBJ2-7 matches the end of the DNA better, so the J call may be wrong. CDR1 is SGHAT and CDR2 is FQNNGV in the germline V gene. This CDR3 comprises 14 residues. The CDR3 sequence is CANSLDNSPYEQYF. The CDR3 coding sequence is TGTGCCAACAGCTTAGATAACAGCCCCTACGAGCAGTACTTC.

This clonotype was observed many times. V and J are TRBV6-2 or TRBV6-3 and TRBJ2-5, with D hard to call. V shed 5 bases and J shed 1 base, with 11 bases lying between them. The length of the CDR3 is 14 residues. CDR1 MNHEY and CDR2 SVGEGT come from the germline V gene. The CDR3 DNA follows: TGTGCCAGCAGTCCCTCCGGGCCCCAAGAGACCCAGTACTTC. It specifies CASSPSGPQETQYF.

This clonotype came up many times. One end of the junction is discordant with germline, which a read error may explain. The chain employs TRBV5-1 and TRBJ1-5; tentatively, D is TRBD1 (5 bases). The V gene's germline CDR1 is SGHRS and CDR2 YFSETQ. The CDR3 is 14 residues long. CDR3 in amino acids: CASSLEGSNQPQHF. The CDR3 DNA reads as TGTGCCAGCAGTTTAGAGGGGAGCAATCAGCCCCAGCATTTT.

This clonotype showed up many times. The chain recombines TRBV11-2 with TRBJ1-2; TRBD1 is a possible D gene (5 bases). Germline values: CDR1 SGHAT, CDR2 FQNNGV. V was trimmed by 7 bases and J by 8 bases, leaving 17 bases between them. The CDR3 runs 13 residues. The CDR3 here is CASTFGGAGGYTF. The CDR3 coding sequence is TGTGCCAGCACCTTCGGGGGAGCAGGCGGCTACACCTTC.

The J gene is TRBJ1-2, the V gene TRBV20-1; TRBD1 agrees at 11 bases. Trimming removed 3 bases from V and 8 bases from J; junction bases left unmatched: 2. The CDR3 covers 12 residues. Germline V CDR1 and CDR2: DFQATT, SNEGSKA (reference sequence). CDR3 residues: CSARDRGQGYTF. The CDR3 nucleotides are TGCAGTGCTAGGGACAGGGGGCAAGGCTACACCTTC.

This clonotype was counted a few times. The V call is TRBV28, the J call TRBJ2-4; D not resolved. Trimming pared 7 bases from V and 2 bases from J, leaving 15 bases between. This CDR3 has 15 residues. Germline CDR1 reads MDHEN; CDR2 reads SYDVKM. Written as DNA, the CDR3 is TGTGCCAGCACCCATCCCCCGGAGTCCAAAAACATTCAGTACTTC. This translates into CASTHPPESKNIQYF.

This clonotype was detected ten times or more. V is TRBV7-2 and J is TRBJ2-2, with D unresolved. This CDR3 contains 13 residues. V was shortened by 1 base and J by 6 bases, with 6 bases between the two germline ends. Germline CDR1 reads SGHTA; CDR2 reads FQGNSA. CDR3 DNA sequence: TGTGCCAGCAGCTTAGTAGTGGCCGGGGAGCTGTTTTTT. Its translation: CASSLVVAGELFF.